The clone carrying this T cell receptor beta chain was observed many times. These data are taken from a study of naive and memory T cell subsets. Germline CDR1 SGHRS, CDR2 YFSETQ. Deletions cut 0 bases from V and 8 bases from J, with 8 bases between. This CDR3 comprises 12 residues. Amplification of ligated cDNA took four PCR rounds with SP2 and nested alpha and beta constant primers. MiXCR was run by TCRdb on the UMI-ligation and nested PCR reads, yielding one entry per CDR3 protein. The table shows about 26,000 distinct CDR3 sequences, with under 6.5% occurring only once. A UMI-containing oligonucleotide was joined by 3' ligation to the TCR cDNA template.

This receptor was identified in an adult in good health. The sample comprised blood. The V and J genes are TRBV5-1 and TRBJ1-1; D not resolved. The CDR3 reads CASSLGQAEAFF. As DNA, the CDR3 is TGCGCCAGCAGCTTGGGGCAAGCGGAAGCTTTCTTT. Looking up the rest from reference TRBV5-1 and TRBJ1-1 gives the full variable domain: KAGVTQTPRYLIKTRGQQVTLSCSPISGHRSVSWYQQTPGQGLQFLFEYFSETQRNKGNFPGRFSGRQFSNSRSEMNVSTLELGDSALYLCASSLGQAEAFFGQGTRLTVV.